Listed below are T cell receptor beta chains from one sample, sequenced in a study of cytomegalovirus exposure and HLA in healthy donors. Profiling relied on immunoSEQ multiplex PCR, and the TCRdb table lists in-frame clones only, not all of them. The sample holds over 150,000 clones, roughly 80% seen once. The material sequenced was PBMCs. The receptors stem from a man aged 50 to 60 in good health and CMV-seronegative. Both conserved end residues are part of each CDR3. A D gene is named only where the DNA matches it firmly. Some rows have no size entry. The others give once, few or many, or a class for an expanded clone.

J	size	D	V	DNA	CDR3
TRBJ1-1	-	-	TRBV5-4	TGTGCCAGCAGCTTGGGCGGGAAAGGAGGCACTGAAGCTTTCTTT	CASSLGGKGGTEAFF
TRBJ2-3	-	-	TRBV6-6	TGTGCCAGCAGTTATATCTTACTATCGGGAGATACGCAGTATTTT	CASSYILLSGDTQYF
TRBJ2-2	-	TRBD1	TRBV5-1	TGCGCCAGCAGCCGAGATTCAGGGACAGGGTATACCGGGGAGCTGTTTTTT	CASSRDSGTGYTGELFF
TRBJ2-1	-	TRBD2	TRBV7-8	TGTGCCAGCAGCCGACTTGCCCCGGGAGGGCCGGGGAATGAGCAGTTCTTC	CASSRLAPGGPGNEQFF
TRBJ2-3	-	TRBD1	TRBV6-1	TGTGCCAGCAGTGAAACAGGGGGAGGAGATACGCAGTATTTT	CASSETGGGDTQYF
TRBJ1-1	-	-	TRBV28	TGTGCCAGCAGTTCGCCACAGGGAAACACTGAAGCTTTCTTT	CASSSPQGNTEAFF
TRBJ2-5	-	TRBD2	TRBV7-2	TGTGCCAGCAGCTCCTCCCCCATAGCGGGAGGAAAAGGGGGAGAGACCCAGTACTTC	CASSSSPIAGGKGGETQYF
TRBJ2-5	-	-	TRBV9	TGTGCCAGCAGCGTAAACTGGAGTGGGACCCAGTACTTC	CASSVNWSGTQYF
TRBJ1-2	-	TRBD1	TRBV7-2	TGTGCCAGCAGCCCGGGACAGGGGGCGGATGGCTACACCTTC	CASSPGQGADGYTF
TRBJ1-4	-	-	TRBV9	TGTGCCAGCAGCGTCGGGGATGAAAAACTGTTTTTT	CASSVGDEKLFF
TRBJ2-7	-	-	TRBV15	TGTGCCACCAGCAGAGAACGTTCGAGCTTAAAGTACTTC	CATSRERSSLKYF
TRBJ2-7	few	-	TRBV5-1	TGCGCCAGCAGCTTGAACCAGGGTTACGAGCAGTACTTC	CASSLNQGYEQYF
TRBJ1-6	-	TRBD1	TRBV5-1	TGCGCCAGCAGCTTATTGGCACAGGGGAGCTCCTATAATTCACCCCTCCACTTT	CASSLLAQGSSYNSPLHF
TRBJ2-3	-	TRBD1	TRBV19	TGTGCCAGTAGTATCGCCCCGGGACAGGGGGTAACAGATACGCAGTATTTT	CASSIAPGQGVTDTQYF
TRBJ1-2	-	TRBD1	TRBV19	TGTGCCAGTAAACTTCGAGCGGACAGGTATAACTATGGCTACACCTTC	CASKLRADRYNYGYTF
TRBJ2-1	-	-	TRBV6-4	TGTGCCAGTAAAACAGATAGCTCCTACAATGAGCAGTTCTTC	CASKTDSSYNEQFF
TRBJ1-4	few	TRBD1	TRBV4-1	TGCGCCAGCAGCCAAGATCAACAGGGGGTGATGGATGAAAAACTGTTTTTT	CASSQDQQGVMDEKLFF